The present T cell receptor beta chain was sequenced within a study of T-cell reconstitution after alpha-beta-depleted transplantation in children. This clonotype was picked up a small number of times. Preparation of the TCRbeta library used unique molecular identifiers. TCRdb re-derived calls from the PCR reads in MiXCR, one entry per CDR3 protein. The data show hundreds of thousands of distinct CDR3 sequences, roughly an eighth seen once. V lost 0 bases and J 3 bases, leaving 15 bases between the germline ends. CDR1 and CDR2 (germline): LNHNV, YYDKDF (reference sequence). The CDR3 is 16 residues long.

The sequence was collected from a human donor who donated a stem cell graft to a child with combined immunodeficiency. The rearrangement joins TRBV15 to TRBJ2-7; possible D gene TRBD2, 5 bases. Here the sequenced sample was PBMCs from the stem cell graft donor, taken from the stem cell graft. The CDR3: CATSRDPIRGSYEQYF. The CDR3 DNA follows: TGTGCCACCAGCAGAGACCCTATCCGAGGGAGCTACGAGCAGTACTTC. The whole variable domain, remainder taken from reference TRBV15 and TRBJ2-7, is DAMVIQNPRYQVTQFGKPVTLSCSQTLNHNVMYWYQQKSSQAPKLLFHYYDKDFNNEADTPDNFQSRRPNTSFCFLDIRSPGLGDTAMYLCATSRDPIRGSYEQYFGPGTRLTVT.